A single sample is the source of the 9 T cell receptor beta chains below, sequenced in a study of technical replicates of blood from four donors. Here immunoSEQ multiplex PCR was the method, and the copy in TCRdb shows in-frame clones only, minus some. The repertoire has 30,000 to 40,000 clones, around nine tenths of them found once; the top ten carry 4.1%. The source material was PBMCs. The receptor set was obtained from a human donor in good health. Some clones in this sample may be carry-over from other donors' samples.

This chain uses TRBV6-1 with TRBJ2-7; 7 nucleotides align to TRBD2. The CDR3 is made up of 14 amino acids. Germline values: CDR1 MNHNS, CDR2 SASEGT. V lost 6 bases, J lost 6 bases, and 11 bases stayed unmatched. Here the CDR3 reads CASRMGGTQVEQYF. The DNA of the CDR3 is TGTGCCAGCAGGATGGGGGGGACGCAGGTCGAGCAGTACTTC.

V is TRBV13 and J is TRBJ2-1; 7 bases fit TRBD2. Germline V CDR1 and CDR2: PRHDT, FYEKMQ (reference sequence). The ends lost 3 bases at V and 4 bases at J; junction bases unmatched: 6. The CDR3 is 15 amino acids. This chain's CDR3 is CASSFGGGGYNEQFF. The CDR3 region has the DNA TGTGCCAGCAGCTTTGGGGGGGGTGGGTACAATGAGCAGTTCTTC.

V usage is TRBV19 and J usage is TRBJ1-6, with D possibly matching TRBD1 (5 bases). V lost 7 bases and J 7 bases, leaving 8 bases between the germline ends. The CDR3 is made up of 12 amino acids. Looked up from germline, CDR1 is LNHDA and CDR2 is SQIVND (reference sequence). The CDR3 DNA reads TGTGCCAGTATGGGGGGGAATTCACCCCTCCACTTT. This gives the protein CASMGGNSPLHF.

The rearrangement uses TRBV6-5 and TRBJ2-1, with TRBD2 matching 8 bases. In germline, CDR1 is MNHEY, CDR2 SVGAGI. The CDR3 is 15 amino acids. Unmatched junction bases numbered 14, after V lost 6 bases and J lost 10 bases. CDR3: CASRPGTSRRPEQFF. The CDR3 DNA reads as TGTGCCAGCAGGCCAGGGACTAGTCGCCGTCCCGAGCAGTTCTTC.

J is TRBJ2-3 and V is TRBV2; D is possibly TRBD2 (6 bases). The CDR3 runs 12 residues. Germline V gives CDR1 SNHLY, CDR2 FYNNEI. Trimming shortened V by 8 bases and J by 4 bases, and 10 bases separated the two germline ends. The CDR3 region is CASRGGADTQYF. The DNA of the CDR3 is TGTGCCAGCCGAGGCGGGGCAGATACGCAGTATTTT. The entire variable domain, with the rest obtained from reference TRBV2 and TRBJ2-3, is as follows: EPEVTQTPSHQVTQMGQEVILRCVPISNHLYFYWYRQILGQKVEFLVSFYNNEISEKSEIFDDQFSVERPDGSNFTLKIRSTKLEDSAMYFCASRGGADTQYFGPGTRLTVL.

This chain uses TRBV19 with TRBJ1-1; the D gene is possibly TRBD1 (6 bases). Germline V gives CDR1 LNHDA, CDR2 SQIVND (reference sequence). The CDR3 is 15 residues long. With 3 bases removed from V and 5 bases from J, the gap between germline ends came to 16 bases. CDR3 sequence (DNA): TGTGCCAGTAGTATTGGTCGGGGGGCCAGGACTGAAGCTTTCTTT. This gives the protein CASSIGRGARTEAFF.

The J gene is TRBJ2-3, the V gene TRBV25-1; possibly TRBD1 for D (5 bases). The CDR3 has 15 amino acids. Trimming cost V 1 base and J 3 bases, with 11 bases left between them. Germline CDR1 MGHDK, CDR2 SYGVNS. CDR3 region: CASSEFGGATDTQYF. CDR3 nucleotide sequence: TGTGCCAGCAGTGAATTTGGTGGGGCGACAGATACGCAGTATTTT.

This clone was seen a handful of times. The CDR3, as DNA: TGTGCCAGCAGCTTAGCCCCCGGACAGGGAGCCGGCACTGAAGCTTTCTTT. Its protein is CASSLAPGQGAGTEAFF. The chain combines TRBV7-2 with TRBJ1-1, with 8 bases identical to TRBD1. J gave up 4 bases and V 0 bases, and 10 bases lay outside the gene matches. Per germline, CDR1 SGHTA and CDR2 FQGNSA. The CDR3 extends over 17 amino acids. Together with reference TRBV7-2 and TRBJ1-1, the CDR3 gives the full variable domain: GAGVSQSPSNKVTEKGKDVELRCDPISGHTALYWYRQSLGQGLEFLIYFQGNSAPDKSGLPSDRFSAERTGGSVSTLTIQRTQQEDSAVYLCASSLAPGQGAGTEAFFGQGTRLTVV.

The chain employs TRBV4-2 and TRBJ1-1; TRBD1 matches at 7 bases. In germline, CDR1 is LGHNA, CDR2 YNFKEQ. The CDR3 is made up of 14 amino acids. With V trimmed by 4 bases and J by 6 bases, 8 bases remained unmatched. CDR3 residues: CASSLTGALAEAFF. The DNA of the CDR3 is TGTGCCAGCAGCCTTACAGGGGCTTTGGCTGAAGCTTTCTTT.